This record looks at one T cell receptor beta chain sequence and its context. Its target is unknown. The authors' processing: Filtering differed because ImmunoSEQ produced junction-only sequences that carried no quality scores. Assay used: immunoSEQ multiplex PCR; TCRdb lists only in-frame clones, some missing. V and J calls and clone size come straight from that table; D and trimming were deduced from the DNA. Here the sample spans about 1.1 million clones, 70% to 80% being singletons. The sample comes from a study of shared clonotypes between healthy human individuals. Notes on the study in general: Non-shared clonotypes displayed generation probabilities falling below those of clonotypes present in all four donors.

There were only Caucasian adults among the donors, and all lived in Nashville, Tennessee. The CDR3 runs to 14 residues. Trimming took off 8 bases at V and 6 bases at J, with 20 bases between the two ends. Germline CDR1 is LGHNA and CDR2 is YNFKEQ. The sequence was collected from a man aged 18 to 29 in good health. Some clones in this sample may be carry-over from other donors' samples. The V call is TRBV4-2, the J call TRBJ2-7; D gene ambiguous. The sequenced material came from memory CD4+ T cells from PBMCs. The subset: CD45RA-negative fraction. Written as DNA, the CDR3 is TGTGCCAGCCAGATATCCGCAGCCCTTCCCGAGCAGTACTTC. Its protein product is CASQISAALPEQYF.